Sequencing of this TCR beta chain was carried out in a study of blood T cell repertoires in COVID-19 (dated by TCRdb to the early 2020s). General notes on the study: Collaborator samples came from the United States, Italy and Spain and covered acute and convalescent phases of COVID-19. The samples were drawn from two sources: the first 160 participants of the ongoing ImmuneRACE study, and 1,000 to 1,500 subjects contributed by 6 global collaborators. HLA class I and class II types, where available, came from metadata supplied by the sample provider rather than from assay-based typing. Subjects who had been exposed to COVID-19, were actively infected with it, or had recovered from it provided the deeply sampled blood TCRbeta repertoires that made up the dataset. The material from the prospective study consisted of cDNA or gDNA derived from T cells, B-cell-depleted T cells, or PBMCs. The sample metadata nearly always contained a de-identified subject ID, COVID-19 status, age in years and sex. A freely available public database, intended as a resource for researchers studying the immune response to SARS-CoV-2, is where the repertoires were released.

TCRbeta CDR3 regions were amplified from genomic DNA by means of the immunoSEQ Assay, a bias-controlled multiplex PCR. Regarding the original processing steps: Within the assay, amplification of reference gene primers was used to estimate how many nucleated cells each sample contained. To quantify the absolute abundance of each unique TCRbeta CDR3 rearrangement, sequence reads were collapsed and filtered. For each sample, productive Simpson clonality was calculated as the square root of Simpson's diversity index across productive rearrangements. The source is immuneACCESS, and TCRdb retained only in-frame sequences with V and J called. Part of the clones is not carried over; for the studies checked, unresolved V genes explain less than half of this, and the remainder is unexplained. That table gives V, J and clone size, and the DNA gave D and trimming. The sample data list roughly 230,000 clones, and around 82% of these were observed just once. The ten biggest clones cover about 3.4% of the sample.

General conclusions and limits of the study: Clinical and demographic metadata were provided uncurated, with the amount varying by source and participant.

With regard to this clone: Its specific antigen is unknown. No qualities accompany the bases; no much larger clone lies one base away.

The CDR3 spans 14 residues, from the cysteine through the phenylalanine. The CDR3 DNA has 42 bases and is translated from base 1. V ends up 3 bases short and J 4 bases short, with an unmatched junction base count of 4. Looking up the germline V gene (reference sequence) yields CDR1 SEHNR and CDR2 FQNEAQ. Participants in the prospective study were aged 18 to 89 years, lived in 20 to 25 United States geographic areas, and enrolled through a virtual design. To assign participants to cohorts, the prospective study relied on clinical history that participants themselves reported in a screening survey and a study questionnaire. For ImmuneRACE Cohort 3, a participant was defined as recovered based on two consecutive negative NP/OP PCR tests, clearance by a healthcare professional, or resolution of symptoms. In the prospective study, whole blood, serum and a nasopharyngeal or oropharyngeal swab were collected from each participant by mobile phlebotomists. Additional blood draws and questionnaires over a 2-month period could optionally be provided by prospective study participants. Before DNA extraction, prospective study blood samples were shipped either frozen or at room temperature.

The chain joins TRBV7-9 to TRBJ1-2; TRBD1 lines up with 8 middle nucleotides. Sequences were obtained from PBMCs or T cells enriched from blood (not recorded which). This sequence originates from a man in his fifties who had recovered from COVID-19. This receptor has the CDR3 CASSFGQGAYGYTF. The nucleotide sequence is TGTGCCAGCAGCTTTGGACAGGGTGCCTATGGCTACACCTTC.